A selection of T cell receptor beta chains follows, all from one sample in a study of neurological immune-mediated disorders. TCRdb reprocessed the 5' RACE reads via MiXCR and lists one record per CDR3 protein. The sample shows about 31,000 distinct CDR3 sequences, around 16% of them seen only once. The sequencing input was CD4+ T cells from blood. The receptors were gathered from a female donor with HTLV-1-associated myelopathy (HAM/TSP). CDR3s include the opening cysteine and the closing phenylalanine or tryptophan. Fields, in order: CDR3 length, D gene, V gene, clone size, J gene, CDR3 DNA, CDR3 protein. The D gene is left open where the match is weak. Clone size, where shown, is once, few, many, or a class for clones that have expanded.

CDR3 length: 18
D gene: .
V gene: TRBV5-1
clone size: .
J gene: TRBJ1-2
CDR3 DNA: TGCGCCAGCAGCTTGGATGGGGAGGGGTATCGGTCTAACTATGGCTACACCTTC
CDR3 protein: CASSLDGEGYRSNYGYTF

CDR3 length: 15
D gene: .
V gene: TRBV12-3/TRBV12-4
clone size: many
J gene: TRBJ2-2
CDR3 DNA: TGTGCCAGCAGTTTAGCACAGGGAATGGCCGGGGAGCTGTTTTTT
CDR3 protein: CASSLAQGMAGELFF

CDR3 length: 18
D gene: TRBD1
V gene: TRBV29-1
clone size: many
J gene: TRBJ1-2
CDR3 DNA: TGCAGCGTTGTTTTATGGGAGAGAACAGGGGAAACTAACTATGGCTACACCTTC
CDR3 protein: CSVVLWERTGETNYGYTF

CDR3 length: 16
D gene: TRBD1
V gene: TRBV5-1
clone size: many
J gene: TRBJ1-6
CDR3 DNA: TGCGCCAGCAGCGCGGGACAGGGGGTTTATAATTCACCCCTCCACTTT
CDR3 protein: CASSAGQGVYNSPLHF

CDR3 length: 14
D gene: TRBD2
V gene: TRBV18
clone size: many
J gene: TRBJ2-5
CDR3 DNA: TGTGCCAGCTCACCCCTAAGCGGGGAAGAGACCCAGTACTTC
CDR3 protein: CASSPLSGEETQYF

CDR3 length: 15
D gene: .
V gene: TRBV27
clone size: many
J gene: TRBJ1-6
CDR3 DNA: TGTGCCAGCAGTTTAAAGGGGGGGTGGAATTCACCCCTCCACTTT
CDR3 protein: CASSLKGGWNSPLHF

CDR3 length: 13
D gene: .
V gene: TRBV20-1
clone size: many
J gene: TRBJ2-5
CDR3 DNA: TGCAGTGCTGGAGGGGGAGACCAAGAGACCCAGTACTTC
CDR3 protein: CSAGGGDQETQYF

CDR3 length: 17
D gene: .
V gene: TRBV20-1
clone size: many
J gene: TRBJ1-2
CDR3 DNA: TGCAGTGCTAGAGATATATCCACCGTGCAGGACAACTATGGCTACACCTTC
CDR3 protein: CSARDISTVQDNYGYTF

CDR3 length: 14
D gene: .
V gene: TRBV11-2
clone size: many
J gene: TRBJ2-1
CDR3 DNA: TGTGCCAGCAGCTTAGTAGGGAATTACAATGAGCAGTTCTTC
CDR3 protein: CASSLVGNYNEQFF

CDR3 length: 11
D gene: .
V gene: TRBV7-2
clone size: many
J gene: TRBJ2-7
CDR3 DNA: TGTGCCAGCAGCAACAGCTACGAGCAGTACTTC
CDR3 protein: CASSNSYEQYF

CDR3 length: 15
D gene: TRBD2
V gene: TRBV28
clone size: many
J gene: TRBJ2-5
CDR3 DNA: TGTGCCAGCAGTTTGGGGTCTAGCGGGGCCGAGACCCAGTACTTC
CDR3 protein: CASSLGSSGAETQYF

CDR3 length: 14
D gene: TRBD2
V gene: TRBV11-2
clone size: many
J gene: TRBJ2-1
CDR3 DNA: TGTGCCAGCAGGCAGAGCGGGGGCTTGAATGAGCAGTTCTTC
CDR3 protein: CASRQSGGLNEQFF

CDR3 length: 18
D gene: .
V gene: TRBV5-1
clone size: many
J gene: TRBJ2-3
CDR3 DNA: TGCGCCAGCAGCCTACGTCGGGTGGCGGGCCCGGAATCAGATACGCAGTATTTT
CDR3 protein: CASSLRRVAGPESDTQYF

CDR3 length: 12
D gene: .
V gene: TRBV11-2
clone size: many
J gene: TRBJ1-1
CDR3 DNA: TGTGCCAGCAGCTTCCGGGACGCAGAAGCTTTCTTT
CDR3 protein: CASSFRDAEAFF

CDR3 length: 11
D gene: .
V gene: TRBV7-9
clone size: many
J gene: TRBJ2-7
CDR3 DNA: TGTGCCAGCAGCACAGGGTACGAGCAGTACTTC
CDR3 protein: CASSTGYEQYF

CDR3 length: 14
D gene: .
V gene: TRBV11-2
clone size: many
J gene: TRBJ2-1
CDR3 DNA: TGTGCCAGCAGCTTCGGACTGAACTACAATGAGCAGTTCTTC
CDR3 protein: CASSFGLNYNEQFF

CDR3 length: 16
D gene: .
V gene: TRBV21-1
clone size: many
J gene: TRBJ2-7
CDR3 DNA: TGTGCCAGCAGCAAGGGATACGGGTTTCTCTGGAGGGAGCAGTACTTC
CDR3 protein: CASSKGYGFLWREQYF

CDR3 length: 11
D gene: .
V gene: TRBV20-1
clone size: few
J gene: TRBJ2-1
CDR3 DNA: TGCAGTGCTGCATCATACAATGAGCAGTTCTTC
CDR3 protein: CSAASYNEQFF

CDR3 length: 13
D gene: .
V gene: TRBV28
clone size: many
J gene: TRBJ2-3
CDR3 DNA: TGTGCCAGCAGTTCCCCCAGCCCAGATACGCAGTATTTT
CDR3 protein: CASSSPSPDTQYF

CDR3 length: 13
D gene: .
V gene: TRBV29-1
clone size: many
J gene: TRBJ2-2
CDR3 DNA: TGCAGCGTTGAAGGGTTGGGGACCGGGGAGCTGTTTTTT
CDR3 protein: CSVEGLGTGELFF

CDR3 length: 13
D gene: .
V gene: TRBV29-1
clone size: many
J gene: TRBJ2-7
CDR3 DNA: TGCAGCGTTGATCCCTACACGGGTTACGAGCAGTACTTC
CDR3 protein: CSVDPYTGYEQYF

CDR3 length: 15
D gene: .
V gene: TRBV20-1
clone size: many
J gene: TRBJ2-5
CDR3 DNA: TGCAGTGCTAGGACGGGGGCGAGAGTTAAAGAGACCCAGTACTTC
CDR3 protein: CSARTGARVKETQYF

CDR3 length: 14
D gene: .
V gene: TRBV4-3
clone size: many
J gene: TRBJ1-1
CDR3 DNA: TGCGCCAGCAGCCAAGGTCTAGGGGGAGCTGAAGCTTTCTTT
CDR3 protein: CASSQGLGGAEAFF

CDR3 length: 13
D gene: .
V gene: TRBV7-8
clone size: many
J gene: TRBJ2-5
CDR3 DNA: TGTGCCAGCAGCTTAGGGAGGGCAGAGACCCAGTACTTC
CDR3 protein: CASSLGRAETQYF

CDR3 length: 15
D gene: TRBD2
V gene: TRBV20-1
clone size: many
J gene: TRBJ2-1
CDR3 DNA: TGCAGTGCTGTTAGCGGGGGTCTCTCCTACAATGAGCAGTTCTTC
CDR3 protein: CSAVSGGLSYNEQFF